The T cell receptor beta chain under discussion was sequenced for a study of regulatory T cells in long-lasting Graves disease. The study, taken as a whole, reports: The number of shared public clonotypes was higher in persistent patients (roughly 3,000) than new patients (roughly 970).

For this clonotype: Antigen specificity is unknown.

HTBI primers from iRepertoire and Arm-PCR of CDR3 regions yielded the TCR beta libraries. TCRdb re-derived calls from the multiplex PCR reads in MiXCR, one entry per CDR3 protein. The sample lists about 420,000 distinct CDR3 sequences; approximately 16% were seen once. Time point noted: newly diagnosed GD, antithyroid drugs for less than 3 months. PBMCs provided the RNA from which the TCR library was made. Per germline, CDR1 GTSNPN and CDR2 SVGIG (reference sequence). The V gene lost 0 bases and the J gene lost 7 bases, with 12 bases spanning the gap. The CDR3 sequence is 14 residues long. The same sample was also used in a study of T cells in Graves' hyperthyroidism and ophthalmopathy. This second study says: TCR CDR3 underwent first-round RT-PCR with the HTBI primer set. Most thyroid clonotypes with frequency above 0.001 were detected in blood.

Specimen: peripheral blood mononuclear cells (PBMCs), collected at new diagnosis, from a patient treated with antithyroid drugs. The clonotype comes from a woman between 18 and 29 years old with Graves disease. The V gene is TRBV30, the J gene TRBJ2-2; weak D call: TRBD2 (6 bases). CDR3 in amino acids: CAWSVTRGVGELFF. DNA of the CDR3: TGTGCCTGGAGTGTAACGCGGGGTGTCGGGGAGCTGTTTTTT.